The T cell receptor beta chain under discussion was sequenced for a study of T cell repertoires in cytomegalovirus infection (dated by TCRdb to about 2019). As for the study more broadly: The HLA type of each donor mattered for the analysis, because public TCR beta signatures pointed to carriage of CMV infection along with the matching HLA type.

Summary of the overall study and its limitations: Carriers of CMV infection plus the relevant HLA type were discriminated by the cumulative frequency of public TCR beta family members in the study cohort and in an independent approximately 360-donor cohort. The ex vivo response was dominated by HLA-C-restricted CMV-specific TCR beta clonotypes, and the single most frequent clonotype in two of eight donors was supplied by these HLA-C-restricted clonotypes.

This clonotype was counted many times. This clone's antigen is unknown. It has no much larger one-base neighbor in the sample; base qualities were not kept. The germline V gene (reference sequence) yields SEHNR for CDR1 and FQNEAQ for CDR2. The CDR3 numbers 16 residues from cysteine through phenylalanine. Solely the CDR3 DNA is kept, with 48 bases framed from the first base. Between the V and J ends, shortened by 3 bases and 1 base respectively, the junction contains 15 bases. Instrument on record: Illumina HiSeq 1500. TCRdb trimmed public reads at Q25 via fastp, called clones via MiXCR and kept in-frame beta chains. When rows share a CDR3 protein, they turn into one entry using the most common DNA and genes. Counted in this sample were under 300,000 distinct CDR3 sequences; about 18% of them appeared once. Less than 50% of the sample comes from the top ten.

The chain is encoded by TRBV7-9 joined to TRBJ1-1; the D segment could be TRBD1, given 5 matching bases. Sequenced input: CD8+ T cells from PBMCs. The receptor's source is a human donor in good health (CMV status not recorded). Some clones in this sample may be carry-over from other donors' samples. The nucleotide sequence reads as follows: TGTGCCAGCAGCTTGATCCTGACAGTGCAGAACACTGAAGCTTTCTTT. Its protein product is CASSLILTVQNTEAFF.